The clone carrying this TCR beta chain showed up many times. The antigen is not known. This blood was taken when hyperthyroidism was first diagnosed, before any ophthalmopathy symptoms existed. The source of the PBMCs was less than 12 ml of fresh peripheral blood. This sample stems from a study of T cells in Graves' hyperthyroidism and ophthalmopathy. Whole-study results and caveats: Expanded thyroid clonotypes (above 0.001) were mostly also found in blood.

Amplification targeted TCR beta CDR3 regions from RNA transcripts. First-round RT-PCR targeting the TCR CDR3 was performed with the HTBI primer set. In TCRdb, the multiplex PCR reads were re-called with MiXCR into one record per CDR3 protein. The data show some 600,000 distinct CDR3 sequences, roughly 14% seen once. CDR3 length equals 16 residues. The V end was cut by 1 base, the J end by 2 bases, with 14 bases between. Germline-derived CDR1 and CDR2 are SGHAT and FQNNGV. The origin of this receptor is a woman between 25 and 40 years old with Graves' hyperthyroidism that later progressed to Graves' ophthalmopathy. Sequenced: blood. The rearrangement uses TRBV11-2 and TRBJ1-1, with D perhaps TRBD1 (5 bases). The DNA for the CDR3 is TGTGCCAGCAGCTTAGGCCTAGTTGGGACCAACACTGAAGCTTTCTTT. Its protein is CASSLGLVGTNTEAFF.